These T cell receptor beta chains were read from a single sample in a study of T-cell reconstitution after alpha-beta-depleted transplantation in children. TCRdb used MiXCR to reprocess the PCR reads, holding one entry per CDR3 protein. Among 500,000 to 600,000 distinct CDR3 sequences listed, over 20% were seen once. Sequences were derived from PBMCs, sampled before TCRalphabeta/CD19-depleted stem cell transplant. All receptors derive from a boy under two years old with Wiskott-Aldrich syndrome, due to receive a stem cell transplant. Each CDR3 is given with its conserved first and last residue. Fields, in order: V gene, D gene, J gene, clone size, CDR3 DNA, CDR3 protein. A D gene is named only where the DNA matches it firmly. Clone size is shown for a subset of rows, as once, few, many or a class of expanded clone.

V gene: TRBV12-3/TRBV12-4
D gene: -
J gene: TRBJ2-1
clone size: many
CDR3 DNA: TGTGCCAGCAGTCCGACTAGTACATCCTACAATGAGCAGTTCTTC
CDR3 protein: CASSPTSTSYNEQFF

V gene: TRBV4-1
D gene: -
J gene: TRBJ2-1
clone size: -
CDR3 DNA: TGCGCCAGCAGCCCCCCCGAAGGGGCGGGGAACAATGAGCAGTTCTTC
CDR3 protein: CASSPPEGAGNNEQFF

V gene: TRBV20-1
D gene: -
J gene: TRBJ2-1
clone size: few
CDR3 DNA: TGCAGTGCAAGAAATAGGGCTGAGCAGTTCTTC
CDR3 protein: CSARNRAEQFF

V gene: TRBV5-5
D gene: TRBD2
J gene: TRBJ2-1
clone size: few
CDR3 DNA: TGTGCCAGCAGCGAGGGGACTAGCGCCCGAGTGGGAGAGCAGTTCTTC
CDR3 protein: CASSEGTSARVGEQFF

V gene: TRBV14
D gene: -
J gene: TRBJ2-1
clone size: few
CDR3 DNA: TGTGCCAGCAGCCAAGGACTAGTTTATAGTGAGCAGTTCTTC
CDR3 protein: CASSQGLVYSEQFF

V gene: TRBV27
D gene: TRBD2
J gene: TRBJ2-2
clone size: few
CDR3 DNA: TGTGCCAGCAGCCGTACGAGGACTAGCGTGAACACCGGGGAGCTGTTTTTT
CDR3 protein: CASSRTRTSVNTGELFF

V gene: TRBV5-1
D gene: -
J gene: TRBJ2-1
clone size: few
CDR3 DNA: TGCGCCAGCAGCTTGGGACAGGACAATGAGCAGTTCTTC
CDR3 protein: CASSLGQDNEQFF

V gene: TRBV5-1
D gene: -
J gene: TRBJ2-2
clone size: -
CDR3 DNA: TGCGCCAGCAGCTTGGGCGGAGGGTCTGGCACCGGGGAGCTGTTTTTT
CDR3 protein: CASSLGGGSGTGELFF

V gene: TRBV6-1
D gene: -
J gene: TRBJ2-1
clone size: -
CDR3 DNA: TGTGCCAGCAGTGAAGCGGGAGCCTACAATGAGCAGTTCTTC
CDR3 protein: CASSEAGAYNEQFF

V gene: TRBV5-1
D gene: -
J gene: TRBJ2-2
clone size: few
CDR3 DNA: TGTGCCAGCAGTTTGTCGGGAGTGGGCACCGGGGAGCTGTTTTTT
CDR3 protein: CASSLSGVGTGELFF

V gene: TRBV4-1
D gene: -
J gene: TRBJ2-2
clone size: few
CDR3 DNA: TGCGCCAGCAGCCAAGATGGCAGGGGTGACACCGGGGAGCTGTTTTTT
CDR3 protein: CASSQDGRGDTGELFF

V gene: TRBV19
D gene: -
J gene: TRBJ2-7
clone size: -
CDR3 DNA: TGTGCCAGTAGTATATCGGTTTTCGCCTACGAGCAGTACTTC
CDR3 protein: CASSISVFAYEQYF

V gene: TRBV3-1
D gene: -
J gene: TRBJ1-4
clone size: -
CDR3 DNA: TGTGCCAGCAGCCAAGATGTTTACGGGGGCAATGAAAAACTGTTTTTT
CDR3 protein: CASSQDVYGGNEKLFF

V gene: TRBV7-6
D gene: TRBD2
J gene: TRBJ2-5
clone size: -
CDR3 DNA: TGTGCCAGCAGCTTAGCCGGACAGGGACTAGCGGGAGGGCCGTACCAAGAGACCCAGTACTTC
CDR3 protein: CASSLAGQGLAGGPYQETQYF

V gene: TRBV3-1
D gene: -
J gene: TRBJ2-5
clone size: -
CDR3 DNA: TGTGCCAGCAGCAGGGGGTCGAAAGAGACCCAGTACTTC
CDR3 protein: CASSRGSKETQYF

V gene: TRBV7-9
D gene: -
J gene: TRBJ2-5
clone size: -
CDR3 DNA: TGTGCCAGCAGCTTCTACCAGCGAGTCCAAGAGACCCAGTACTTC
CDR3 protein: CASSFYQRVQETQYF

V gene: TRBV6-6
D gene: -
J gene: TRBJ2-5
clone size: many
CDR3 DNA: TGTGCCAGCAGTTACGGAGAAGAGACCCAGTACTTC
CDR3 protein: CASSYGEETQYF

V gene: TRBV6-1
D gene: TRBD1
J gene: TRBJ1-5
clone size: few
CDR3 DNA: TGTGCCAGCAGTGAAGGGACAGCCAGGGGGAATCAGCCCCAGCATTTT
CDR3 protein: CASSEGTARGNQPQHF

V gene: TRBV5-1
D gene: TRBD2
J gene: TRBJ2-1
clone size: few
CDR3 DNA: TGCGCCAGCAGCTTGATAATCCTAGCGGGAGGGCCGTCCTACAATGAGCAGTTCTTC
CDR3 protein: CASSLIILAGGPSYNEQFF

V gene: TRBV20-1
D gene: -
J gene: TRBJ1-4
clone size: -
CDR3 DNA: TGCAGTGCTGTTGGGGATTACTATGAAAAACTGTTTTTT
CDR3 protein: CSAVGDYYEKLFF

V gene: TRBV7-2
D gene: -
J gene: TRBJ1-3
clone size: few
CDR3 DNA: TGTGCCAGCAGCTTAGCGGGTACGGGCCCTGGAAACACCATATATTTT
CDR3 protein: CASSLAGTGPGNTIYF

V gene: TRBV20-1
D gene: TRBD2
J gene: TRBJ2-3
clone size: -
CDR3 DNA: TGCAGTGCTAGAGAACCCGGGGTAGCGGGTGCCGATACGCAGTATTTT
CDR3 protein: CSAREPGVAGADTQYF

V gene: TRBV11-1
D gene: -
J gene: TRBJ1-1
clone size: -
CDR3 DNA: TGTGCCAGCAGCCGCAACTTTCAGGGCAGGGCCAATGGGGAAAGGAACACTGAAGCTTTCTTT
CDR3 protein: CASSRNFQGRANGERNTEAFF

V gene: TRBV15
D gene: -
J gene: TRBJ2-1
clone size: -
CDR3 DNA: TGTGCCACCAGCAGAGATAGGGAGAGGACCTACAATGAGCAGTTCTTC
CDR3 protein: CATSRDRERTYNEQFF

V gene: TRBV5-1
D gene: TRBD1
J gene: TRBJ2-7
clone size: few
CDR3 DNA: TGCGCCAGCAGCTTGGTAGGGGGCGGCTACGAGCAGTACTTC
CDR3 protein: CASSLVGGGYEQYF

V gene: TRBV20-1
D gene: TRBD2
J gene: TRBJ2-7
clone size: few
CDR3 DNA: TGCAGTGCCGAAGCGTCTCTAGCGGCCTCCTACGAGCAGTACTTC
CDR3 protein: CSAEASLAASYEQYF

V gene: TRBV19
D gene: -
J gene: TRBJ2-4
clone size: -
CDR3 DNA: TGTGCCAGTACGTCGACGGTAGCCAAAAACATTCAGTACTTC
CDR3 protein: CASTSTVAKNIQYF

V gene: TRBV25-1
D gene: -
J gene: TRBJ1-5
clone size: -
CDR3 DNA: TGTGCCAGCAGTGAATCCGGGGATAGCAATCAGCCCCAGCATTTT
CDR3 protein: CASSESGDSNQPQHF

V gene: TRBV6-6
D gene: -
J gene: TRBJ2-5
clone size: -
CDR3 DNA: TGTGCCAGCAGTTCTACCCGGTTCCAGTACTTC
CDR3 protein: CASSSTRFQYF

V gene: TRBV4-2
D gene: TRBD2
J gene: TRBJ2-5
clone size: -
CDR3 DNA: TGTGCCAGCAGCCAATGGGTAGCGGGAGGGCCGGGAGAGACCCAGTACTTC
CDR3 protein: CASSQWVAGGPGETQYF

V gene: TRBV25-1
D gene: -
J gene: TRBJ2-5
clone size: -
CDR3 DNA: TGTGCCAGCAGTGAATCTCGGGTTGGGACCCAGTACTTC
CDR3 protein: CASSESRVGTQYF

V gene: TRBV28
D gene: TRBD1
J gene: TRBJ1-2
clone size: few
CDR3 DNA: TGTGCCAGCAGTCCGCTAGGGGACAGGGTGGTGGTAGGCTACACCTTC
CDR3 protein: CASSPLGDRVVVGYTF

V gene: TRBV29-1
D gene: TRBD1
J gene: TRBJ2-5
clone size: -
CDR3 DNA: TGCAGCGCCCGACAGGGTTCGGAGACCCAGTACTTC
CDR3 protein: CSARQGSETQYF

V gene: TRBV12-3/TRBV12-4
D gene: -
J gene: TRBJ2-3
clone size: -
CDR3 DNA: TGTGCCAGCAGCTCCCCGACCGGCACAGATACGCAGTATTTT
CDR3 protein: CASSSPTGTDTQYF

V gene: TRBV2
D gene: -
J gene: TRBJ2-5
clone size: few
CDR3 DNA: TGTGCCAGCAGAGCCGAGCAAGAGACCCAGTACTTC
CDR3 protein: CASRAEQETQYF

V gene: TRBV20-1
D gene: -
J gene: TRBJ2-1
clone size: -
CDR3 DNA: TGCAGTGCTAGACCTCAAAGATCCCCCTACAATGAGCAGTTCTTC
CDR3 protein: CSARPQRSPYNEQFF

V gene: TRBV5-1
D gene: -
J gene: TRBJ2-1
clone size: few
CDR3 DNA: TGCGCCAGCAGGCTCCAGATGGCGGGATTCTACAATGAGCAGTTCTTC
CDR3 protein: CASRLQMAGFYNEQFF

V gene: TRBV20-1
D gene: TRBD1
J gene: TRBJ1-6
clone size: -
CDR3 DNA: TGCAGTGCTACACGGACAGGGATCCTATTGAGATCACCCCTCCACTTT
CDR3 protein: CSATRTGILLRSPLHF

V gene: TRBV6-1
D gene: -
J gene: TRBJ2-3
clone size: -
CDR3 DNA: TGTGCCAGCACCCTACAGGGCTCAGAAATGGCTAGCACAGATACGCAGTATTTT
CDR3 protein: CASTLQGSEMASTDTQYF

V gene: TRBV10-3
D gene: TRBD2
J gene: TRBJ2-3
clone size: few
CDR3 DNA: TGTGCCATCAGCGTAGATAAACTAGCGGCCACAGATACGCAGTATTTT
CDR3 protein: CAISVDKLAATDTQYF

V gene: TRBV5-4
D gene: TRBD2
J gene: TRBJ2-3
clone size: few
CDR3 DNA: TGTGCCAGCAGCTTGGCACCACTAGCGGGAGAAGATACGCAGTATTTT
CDR3 protein: CASSLAPLAGEDTQYF

V gene: TRBV5-1
D gene: -
J gene: TRBJ2-6
clone size: few
CDR3 DNA: TGCGCCAGCAGCTTCGCCTCTCGCGGAGTCTCTGGGGCCAACGTCCTGACTTTC
CDR3 protein: CASSFASRGVSGANVLTF

V gene: TRBV25-1
D gene: -
J gene: TRBJ1-6
clone size: few
CDR3 DNA: TGTGCCAGCAGTGAATATCAGGTTTTCCATAATTCACCCCTCCACTTT
CDR3 protein: CASSEYQVFHNSPLHF

V gene: TRBV9
D gene: TRBD2
J gene: TRBJ2-1
clone size: few
CDR3 DNA: TGTGCCAGCAGCGTAGCTATATCAGCGGGAGGACCCAATGAGCAGTTCTTC
CDR3 protein: CASSVAISAGGPNEQFF

V gene: TRBV29-1
D gene: TRBD2
J gene: TRBJ2-7
clone size: -
CDR3 DNA: TGCAGCGTTGAAAGGGTAGCGGGGGGTTCCTACGAGCAGTACTTC
CDR3 protein: CSVERVAGGSYEQYF

V gene: TRBV5-6
D gene: TRBD1
J gene: TRBJ1-1
clone size: -
CDR3 DNA: TGTGCCAGCAGCACCAAGGCCCCACAGGGGCGGAGGAACACTGAAGCTTTCTTT
CDR3 protein: CASSTKAPQGRRNTEAFF